The source of this T cell receptor beta chain is a study of T cell repertoires in aging, cancer and after chemotherapy. Study-wide findings and caveats: Age-matched healthy donors had significantly more diverse, less clonal blood TCR repertoires than untreated cancer patients.

TCR beta rearrangements were amplified from peripheral blood genomic DNA. CDR1 is LNHDA and CDR2 is SQIVND in the germline V gene (reference sequence). The CDR3 covers 16 residues. Trimming stripped 7 bases from V and 2 bases from J, with 15 bases between. In its sample, this clonotype ranks as large. Its antigen is currently unknown. TRB rearrangements spanning V, D and J were amplified using mixed TRB-A/B primers. In TCRdb, the multiplex PCR reads were re-called with MiXCR into one record per CDR3 protein. The table shows around 2,700 distinct CDR3 sequences, with 25% to 30% occurring only once. The chain uses TRBV19 and TRBJ2-6; TRBD1 is a possible D gene (5 bases). The origin of this receptor is a human donor with a solid tumor. The sequenced sample consisted of blood. DNA for the CDR3: TGTGCCAGTACGAGACAGTCAAGGGCTGGGGCCAACGTCCTGACTTTC. As protein: CASTRQSRAGANVLTF.